This T cell receptor beta chain was documented in a study of cytomegalovirus exposure and HLA in healthy donors. Germline V gives CDR1 SEHNR, CDR2 FQNEAQ (reference sequence). The V and J ends lost 3 bases and 4 bases, in that order; junction bases with no gene match: 5. The CDR3 has 14 amino acids. This PCR relied on a set of 60 Vbeta primers and 13 Jbeta primers. Libraries were prepared by immunoSEQ multiplex PCR; TCRdb keeps only in-frame clonotypes and omits some of them. The data show over 140,000 clones, more than 70% seen once. This clonotype was obtained from a middle-aged man in good health and CMV-seronegative. The chain has TRBV7-9 and TRBJ1-1; 7 positions agree with TRBD1. Source material: PBMCs. In DNA form, the CDR3 reads TGTGCCAGCAGCTTCAGACAGGGCGGCACTGAAGCTTTCTTT. Protein sequence: CASSFRQGGTEAFF.